The rows below give T cell receptor beta chains drawn from one sample of a study of monozygotic twins with inflammatory bowel disease. TCRdb reworked the 5' RACE reads into one entry per CDR3 protein, no DNA. The record lists about 380,000 distinct CDR3 sequences, of which the ten most abundant hold just over 2.5%. Sequenced sample: blood. The source of these receptors is a human donor with ulcerative colitis or Crohn's disease, or a healthy co-twin of an affected twin (not recorded which). The CDR3 runs from the conserved cysteine through the conserved F or W.

J gene,V gene,CDR3 protein
TRBJ1-3,TRBV12-3/TRBV12-4,CASGSRAGLYSGNTIYF
TRBJ2-3,TRBV9,CASSVATGGFTDTQYF
TRBJ2-4,TRBV11-2,CASSQRYSGQGSDIQYF
TRBJ2-1,TRBV7-2,CASSLIGGSGYNEQFF
TRBJ2-7,TRBV6-5,CASSYVLGASYEQYF
TRBJ1-2,TRBV6-4,CASSMTGLGIYGYTF
TRBJ2-2,TRBV20-1,CSAIRGRIGELFF
TRBJ1-4,TRBV18,CASSPLGGGDSNEKLFF
TRBJ2-5,TRBV5-1,CASTLEPPSSTQYF
TRBJ2-3,TRBV5-4,CASSRIGGPDTQYF
TRBJ1-5,TRBV18,CASSPGSYSNQPQHF
TRBJ1-5,TRBV6-2/TRBV6-3,CASSYSTPSKDRGGIYGNQPQHF
TRBJ1-1,TRBV20-1,CSAPSRQAMNTEAFF
TRBJ1-1,TRBV5-6,CASSWGGGPSFF
TRBJ2-1,TRBV27,CASSLGGLGNEQFF
TRBJ1-2,TRBV7-9,CASSLGGVDLSGYTF